The 13 T cell receptor beta chains presented below share a single source sample, sequenced in a study of T cells in Graves' hyperthyroidism and ophthalmopathy. Using RNA transcripts as the source, TCR beta CDR3 regions were amplified. Using the HTBI primer set, a first-round RT-PCR was run on the TCR CDR3. Via MiXCR, TCRdb re-called the multiplex PCR reads, giving one row per CDR3 protein. The data show 350,000 to 400,000 distinct CDR3 sequences, about 20% seen once. The material sequenced was blood. These receptors all stem from a woman younger than 30 with Graves' hyperthyroidism.

This clonotype was detected many times. The V and J genes are TRBV30 and TRBJ2-2; no clear D. V was clipped by 2 bases and J by 1 base, with 5 bases between them. The germline V gene encodes CDR1 GTSNPN and CDR2 SVGIG (reference sequence). This CDR3 has 13 amino acids. CDR3 region: CAWSWENTGELFF. CDR3 DNA: TGTGCCTGGAGTTGGGAGAACACCGGGGAGCTGTTTTTT.

Note on this clonotype: This may arise from a read error, as a much more abundant clone is one base away. This chain's CDR3 is CAWNRDPWEDFF. The CDR3 DNA reads TGTGCCTGGAACCGGGATCCCTGGGAGGATTTCTTT. The rearrangement joins TRBV30 to TRBJ1-1; no reliable D call. V gave up 4 bases and J gave up 13 bases, with 19 bases separating them. This CDR3 has 12 amino acids. CDR1 is GTSNPN and CDR2 is SVGIG in the germline V gene (reference sequence). Variable domain in full (rest from reference TRBV30 and TRBJ1-1): SQTIHQWPATLVQPVGSPLSLECTVEGTSNPNLYWYRQAAGRGLQLLFYSVGIGQISSEVPQNLSASRPQDRQFILSSKKLLLSDSGFYLCAWNRDPWEDFFGQGTRLTVV.

This clonotype was seen many times. This chain uses TRBV5-8 with TRBJ2-7; weak D call: TRBD2 (6 bases). Trimming took off 9 bases at V and 4 bases at J, with 17 bases between the two ends. CDR1 and CDR2 (germline): SGHTS, YDEGEE. This CDR3 has 13 residues. The CDR3 protein is CATQVTRGYEQYF. Here the CDR3 DNA reads TGTGCCACCCAGGTGACTAGGGGTTACGAGCAGTACTTC.

In this sample, this clonotype turned up many times. The chain uses TRBV24-1 and TRBJ2-5; 7 bases are a match to TRBD1. This CDR3 is built from 15 residues. With V trimmed by 3 bases and J by 5 bases, 8 bases remained unmatched. Germline V gene sequence: CDR1 KGHDR, CDR2 SFDVKD. CDR3 loop: CATSDRTGSAETQYF. The CDR3 nucleotides read TGTGCCACCAGTGATCGGACAGGAAGCGCGGAGACCCAGTACTTC.

In its sample, this clonotype was seen many times. This chain connects TRBV2 to TRBJ2-7; D remains unclear. V lost 1 base to trimming and J lost 5 bases, with 9 bases between them. The germline gives CDR1 SNHLY, CDR2 FYNNEI. This CDR3 is 13 amino acids long. The CDR3 nucleotides are TGTGCCAGCAGTGAAGTGAAGAGGCACGAGCAGTACTTC. Amino acids: CASSEVKRHEQYF.

Points on this clonotype: Being one base from a much bigger clone, this may be a read error. The chain uses TRBV4-1 and TRBJ1-5; tentative D call: TRBD1 (6 bases). Germline V CDR1 and CDR2: MGHRA, YSYEKL. The CDR3 has 16 residues. Trimming removed 1 base from V and 2 bases from J, with 12 bases in between. The CDR3 DNA reads TGCGCCAGCAGCCAAGCAGGGGTGATTGGCAATCAGCCCCAGCATTTT. It yields the protein CASSQAGVIGNQPQHF.

This clonotype was seen many times. The CDR3 loop is CASGSDVTPAFF. The CDR3 DNA is TGTGCCAGCGGTTCGGACGTTACCCCCGCTTTCTTT. The chain uses TRBV6-5 and TRBJ1-1, with no clear D. Trimming took 8 bases from V and 11 from J, leaving 18 bases between them. The germline V gene has CDR1 MNHEY and CDR2 SVGAGI. The CDR3 contains 12 residues.

This clonotype was counted at least ten times. CDR3: CASSRGREETQYF. For the CDR3, the DNA is TGTGCCAGCAGCCGGGGCAGGGAAGAGACCCAGTACTTC. J is TRBJ2-5 and V is TRBV3-1; D may be TRBD1 (5 bases). Germline CDR1 LGHDT, CDR2 YNNKEL (reference sequence). With 4 bases removed from V and 3 bases from J, the gap between germline ends came to 9 bases. The CDR3 contains 13 residues.

In this sample, this clonotype turned up a few times. This chain connects TRBV20-1 to TRBJ1-6, with D possibly being TRBD1 (6 bases). This CDR3 comprises 15 residues. V gave up 0 bases and J gave up 5 bases, with 11 bases separating them. Germline CDR1 and CDR2: DFQATT and SNEGSKA (reference sequence). The CDR3 DNA reads TGCAGTGCTAGAGAGTGGGACACCAATAATTCACCCCTCCACTTT. Translation gives CSAREWDTNNSPLHF.

This clonotype was recorded only once. The rearrangement uses TRBV6-8 and TRBJ1-2; maybe TRBD1 (5 bases). Germline CDR1 reads MNHGY; CDR2 reads SAAAGT. The V end was cut by 8 bases, the J end by 6 bases, with 13 bases between. The length of the CDR3 is 12 residues. CDR3 region: CASVQGGDGYTF. CDR3 in DNA: TGTGCCAGCGTCCAGGGTGGGGATGGCTACACCTTC.

This clonotype was seen at least ten times. The chain carries TRBV2 and TRBJ1-1; D unclear. Trimming took 6 bases from V and 8 from J, leaving 13 bases between them. Per the germline V gene, CDR1 is SNHLY and CDR2 is FYNNEI. The CDR3 totals 12 residues. This chain's CDR3 is CASRVQRWEAFF. The CDR3 DNA sequence: TGTGCCAGCAGAGTACAGCGCTGGGAAGCTTTCTTT. Full variable domain (missing parts from reference TRBV2 and TRBJ1-1): EPEVTQTPSHQVTQMGQEVILRCVPISNHLYFYWYRQILGQKVEFLVSFYNNEISEKSEIFDDQFSVERPDGSNFTLKIRSTKLEDSAMYFCASRVQRWEAFFGQGTRLTVV.

This clonotype was counted many times. The gene calls are TRBV4-1 and TRBJ2-5; 8 bases fit TRBD2. The CDR3 runs to 16 residues. V was clipped by 4 bases and J by 3 bases; unmatched bases: 10. CDR1 and CDR2 (germline): MGHRA, YSYEKL. The CDR3 loop reads CASSPVIAGFKETQYF. The CDR3 DNA is TGCGCCAGCAGCCCTGTAATAGCGGGGTTTAAAGAGACCCAGTACTTC.

Many counts were recorded for this clonotype. The rearrangement links TRBV7-3 to TRBJ2-5, with 10 bases aligning to TRBD2. The junction had 10 bases not matched to a gene; V was cut back by 6 bases and J by 3 bases. Germline V gene sequence: CDR1 SGHTA, CDR2 FQGTGA. CDR3 length equals 16 residues. The CDR3 sequence: CASRPGAGGREETQYF. CDR3 DNA: TGTGCCAGCAGGCCCGGAGCGGGGGGGCGCGAAGAGACCCAGTACTTC.